The present TCR beta chain was sequenced within a study of control samples from healthy donors and cancer patients. The CDR3 totals 15 residues. J was trimmed by 2 bases and V by 4 bases; bases with no gene match: 4. Germline V gives CDR1 SGHTA, CDR2 FQGNSA. The repertoire was sequenced with immunoSEQ multiplex PCR; TCRdb's copy has only in-frame clones and lacks some. This table has 110,000 to 150,000 clones, approximately 91% appearing once. This clonotype was obtained from a woman in her 30s in good health. Input material: blood. The chain employs TRBV7-2 and TRBJ2-3; 9 bases agree with TRBD1. CDR3 coding DNA: TGTGCCAGCAGCTCTACAGGGGGCATCACAGATACGCAGTATTTT. Its translation: CASSSTGGITDTQYF.